Listed below are T cell receptor beta chains from one sample, sequenced in a study of immune cell composition in non-small cell lung cancer. The protocol was immunoSEQ multiplex PCR, while the TCRdb copy is restricted to in-frame clones and leaves out a portion. The sample contains about 2,500 clones, roughly 84% of which appear only once. Sequencing was performed on lung tumor tissue. The receptors originated from a human donor with non-small cell lung cancer. The CDR3 runs from the conserved cysteine through the conserved F or W. A D gene is named only where the DNA matches it firmly. Expanded clones are given a class, and other clones once, few, many or no size at all.

J gene | D gene | V gene | clone size | CDR3 DNA | CDR3 protein
TRBJ2-7 | TRBD2 | TRBV4-1 | - | TGCGCCAGCAGCCCAGATTGGATAGCGGGATCCTACGAGCAGTACTTC | CASSPDWIAGSYEQYF
TRBJ2-5 | - | TRBV7-3 | - | TGTGCCAGCAGCCCCTCCAACCACGGCGGCCTACAAGAGACCCAGTACTTC | CASSPSNHGGLQETQYF
TRBJ2-1 | TRBD2 | TRBV29-1 | - | TGCAGCGTCGGAATTTTACTAGCGAGGCATGAGCAGTTCTTC | CSVGILLARHEQFF
TRBJ2-2 | - | TRBV6-1 | - | TGTGCCAGCAGTGAGCGGGAGAACACCGGGGAGCTGTTTTTT | CASSERENTGELFF
TRBJ2-5 | TRBD2 | TRBV29-1 | - | TGCAGCGTTGAACGGGCGGGAGGCCGAGAGACCCAGTACTTC | CSVERAGGRETQYF
TRBJ1-1 | TRBD1 | TRBV5-4 | once | TGTGCCAGCAGCCCGGCAGGGGGCCGAACTGAAGCTTTCTTT | CASSPAGGRTEAFF
TRBJ2-1 | - | TRBV7-2 | - | TGTGCCAGCAGCTTTACAGCCTACAATGAGCAGTTCTTC | CASSFTAYNEQFF
TRBJ2-2 | - | TRBV7-8 | - | TGTGCCAGCAGCTTTTCTGTTAACACCGGGGAGCTGTTTTTT | CASSFSVNTGELFF
TRBJ2-2 | - | TRBV28 | - | TGTGCCAGCAGTCCCCGCCGGAGGGCCCACACCGGGGAGCTGTTTTTT | CASSPRRRAHTGELFF
TRBJ1-4 | - | TRBV28 | - | TGTGCCAGCAGTTTACGGATAGAAAGGGGTGAAAAACTGTTTTTT | CASSLRIERGEKLFF